This T cell receptor (beta chain) was found in a study of immune cell composition in non-small cell lung cancer. On the study more broadly: Tumours were mainly lung adenocarcinoma or squamous cell carcinoma. Study observations and caveats: No significant correlation existed between pack-years smoked and tumour clonality. About four fifths of squamous and about 31% of adenocarcinoma cases had tumour-associated clones >0.5%.

TCRdb keeps only in-frame clones here, not all; method: immunoSEQ multiplex PCR. The table lists about 6,600 clones, over 75% of them singletons. Normal lung was taken at the farthest possible site, at least 3 cm from tumour. Regarding this clone: Its antigen is unknown.

The TCR was taken from a human donor with non-small cell lung cancer. Sample: non-adjacent lung tissue.

The CDR3 DNA reads as TGTGCCAGCAGTAACCGACAGGGATCTGGGTATGGCTACACCTTC. It codes for CASSNRQGSGYGYTF. The V call is TRBV6-5, the J call TRBJ1-2; TRBD1 agrees at 7 bases. V lost 5 bases, J lost 5 bases, and 11 bases stayed unmatched. Germline V gene data show CDR1 as MNHEY and CDR2 as SVGAGI. The CDR3 spans 15 residues.